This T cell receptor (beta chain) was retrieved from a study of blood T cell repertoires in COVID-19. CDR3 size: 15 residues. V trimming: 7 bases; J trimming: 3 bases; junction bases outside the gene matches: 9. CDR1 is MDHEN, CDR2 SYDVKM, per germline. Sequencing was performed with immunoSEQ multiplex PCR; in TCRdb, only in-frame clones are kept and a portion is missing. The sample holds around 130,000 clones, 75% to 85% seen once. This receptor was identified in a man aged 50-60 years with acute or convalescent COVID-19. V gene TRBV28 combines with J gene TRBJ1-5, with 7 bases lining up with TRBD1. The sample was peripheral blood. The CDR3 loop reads CASKETGSNNQPQHF. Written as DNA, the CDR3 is TGTGCCAGCAAAGAGACAGGGTCTAACAATCAGCCCCAGCATTTT.